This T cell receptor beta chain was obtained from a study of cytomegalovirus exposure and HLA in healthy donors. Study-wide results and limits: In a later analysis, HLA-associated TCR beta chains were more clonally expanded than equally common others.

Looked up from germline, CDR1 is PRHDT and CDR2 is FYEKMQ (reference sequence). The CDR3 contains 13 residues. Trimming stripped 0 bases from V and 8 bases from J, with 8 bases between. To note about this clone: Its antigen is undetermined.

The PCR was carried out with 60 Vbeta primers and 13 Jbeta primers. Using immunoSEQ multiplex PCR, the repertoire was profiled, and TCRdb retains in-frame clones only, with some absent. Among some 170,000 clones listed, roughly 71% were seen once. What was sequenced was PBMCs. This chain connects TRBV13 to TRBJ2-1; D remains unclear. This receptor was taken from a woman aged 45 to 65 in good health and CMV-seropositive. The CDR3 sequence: CASSLGFLDEQFF. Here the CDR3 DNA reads TGTGCCAGCAGCTTAGGGTTTCTCGATGAGCAGTTCTTC.